This T cell receptor beta chain was observed in a study of tumor and adjacent non-tumor tissue in lung cancer. General study findings and limits: Compared with tumor, normal lung showed significantly lower TCR diversity.

A modified ARM-PCR protocol with three rounds of nested PCR amplified TCRbeta. A single record per CDR3 protein comes from TCRdb applying MiXCR to the multiplex PCR reads. The sample shows about 98,000 distinct CDR3 sequences, 80% of them seen only once. The CDR3 is 15 amino acids. Germline-derived CDR1 and CDR2 are MDHEN and SYDVKM. Trimming took off 6 bases at V and 2 bases at J, with 16 bases between the two ends. This clonotype was counted only a few times. Antigen: not known. RNA was extracted from bulk tissue without any cell sorting. More than 3 cm separated this lung sample from the edge of the tumor.

The V and J genes are TRBV28 and TRBJ2-5; D call uncertain. The specimen was distant non-tumor lung tissue. The source of this sequence is a man aged 60-69 years with small cell lung cancer. This chain's CDR3 is CASRPHRSGQETQYF. The CDR3 nucleotides are TGTGCCAGCAGACCCCATAGGTCAGGACAAGAGACCCAGTACTTC. The full variable domain, rest sourced from reference TRBV28 and TRBJ2-5, is DVKVTQSSRYLVKRTGEKVFLECVQDMDHENMFWYRQDPGLGLRLIYFSYDVKMKEKGDIPEGYSVSREKKERFSLILESASTNQTSMYLCASRPHRSGQETQYFGPGTRLLVL.